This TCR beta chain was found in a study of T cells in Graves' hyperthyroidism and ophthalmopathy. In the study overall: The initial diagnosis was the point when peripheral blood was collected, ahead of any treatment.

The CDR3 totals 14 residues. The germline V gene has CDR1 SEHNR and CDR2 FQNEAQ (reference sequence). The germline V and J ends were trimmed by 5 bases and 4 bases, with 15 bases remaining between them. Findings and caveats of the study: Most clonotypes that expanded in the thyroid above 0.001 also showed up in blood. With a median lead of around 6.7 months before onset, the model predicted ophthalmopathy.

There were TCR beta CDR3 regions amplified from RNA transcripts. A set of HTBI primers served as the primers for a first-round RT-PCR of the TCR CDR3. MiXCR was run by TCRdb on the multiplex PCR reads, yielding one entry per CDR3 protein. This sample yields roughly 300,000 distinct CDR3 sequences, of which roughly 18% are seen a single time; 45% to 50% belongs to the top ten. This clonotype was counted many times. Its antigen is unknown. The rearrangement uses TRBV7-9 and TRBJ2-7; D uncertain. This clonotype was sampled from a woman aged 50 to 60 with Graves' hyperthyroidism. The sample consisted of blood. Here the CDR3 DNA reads TGTGCCAGCAGCCCCCAGGAGCGTCAATACGAGCAGTACTTC. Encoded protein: CASSPQERQYEQYF.